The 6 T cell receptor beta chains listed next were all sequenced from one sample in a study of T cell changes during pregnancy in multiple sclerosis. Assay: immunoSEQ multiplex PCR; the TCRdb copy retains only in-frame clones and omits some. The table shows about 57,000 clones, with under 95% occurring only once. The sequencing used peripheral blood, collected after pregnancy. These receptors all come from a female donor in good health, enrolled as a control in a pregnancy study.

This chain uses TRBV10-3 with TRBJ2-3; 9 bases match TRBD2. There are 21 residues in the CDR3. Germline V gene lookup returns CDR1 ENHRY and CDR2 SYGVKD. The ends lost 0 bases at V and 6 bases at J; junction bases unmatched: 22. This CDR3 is CAISESSTGGSSGGVRDTQYF. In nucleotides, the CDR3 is TGTGCCATCAGTGAGTCGTCCACTGGAGGAAGTAGCGGGGGAGTTAGGGATACGCAGTATTTT.

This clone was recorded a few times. CDR3 amino acids: CASSQALRGTEAFF. DNA for the CDR3: TGCGCCAGCAGCCAAGCTTTAAGGGGAACTGAAGCTTTCTTT. The chain uses TRBV4-1 and TRBJ1-1, with D possibly TRBD1 on 5 matching bases. The germline V gene has CDR1 MGHRA and CDR2 YSYEKL. Trimming removed 1 base from V and 5 bases from J, with 11 bases in between. The CDR3 is 14 residues long.

Here the CDR3 reads CASSQDREGETQYF. The CDR3, as DNA: TGCGCCAGCAGTCAGGACAGGGAGGGGGAGACCCAGTACTTC. The V and J genes are TRBV5-1 and TRBJ2-5; perhaps TRBD1 as D (8 bases). The ends were cut back, 5 bases at V and 5 bases at J, with 16 bases in the middle. CDR1 and CDR2 (germline): SGHRS, YFSETQ. The CDR3 sequence is 14 residues long.

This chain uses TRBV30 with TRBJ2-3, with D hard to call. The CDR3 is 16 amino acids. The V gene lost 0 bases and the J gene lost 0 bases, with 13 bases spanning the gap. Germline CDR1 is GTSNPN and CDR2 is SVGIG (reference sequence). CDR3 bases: TGTGCCTGGAGTGTAGTCCGTAGCCCTAGCACAGATACGCAGTATTTT. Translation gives CAWSVVRSPSTDTQYF.

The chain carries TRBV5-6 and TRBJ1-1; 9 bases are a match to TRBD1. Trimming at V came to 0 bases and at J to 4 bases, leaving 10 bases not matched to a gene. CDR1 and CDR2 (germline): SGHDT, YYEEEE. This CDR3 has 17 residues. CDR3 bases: TGTGCCAGCAGCTTGGGAACGGGACAGGGTCTTGGCACTGAAGCTTTCTTT. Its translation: CASSLGTGQGLGTEAFF.

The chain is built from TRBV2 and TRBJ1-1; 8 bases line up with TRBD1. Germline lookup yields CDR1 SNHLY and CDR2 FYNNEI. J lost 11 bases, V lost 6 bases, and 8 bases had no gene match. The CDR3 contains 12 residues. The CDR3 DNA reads TGTGCCAGCAGGCCGACAGGGGTGTGCGCTTTCTTT. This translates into CASRPTGVCAFF.